Following are 27 T cell receptor beta chains from one sample sequenced in a study of T cell responses to AZD1222 COVID-19 vaccine. Generated by immunoSEQ multiplex PCR, the TCRdb table keeps only in-frame clones and is missing some. Here the sample spans roughly 110,000 clones, around 90% being singletons. The sample here was peripheral blood, taken on day 0 of AZD1222 vaccination. All receptors derive from an adult in good health.

This sequence joins TRBV7-9 and TRBJ1-2; D is uncertain. Germline CDR1 reads SEHNR; CDR2 reads FQNEAQ (reference sequence). The length of the CDR3 is 13 residues. Trimming stripped 4 bases from V and 4 bases from J, with 10 bases between. The CDR3 coding sequence is TGTGCCAGCAGCTCGGGAACAGTCTATGGCTACACCTTC. It encodes CASSSGTVYGYTF.

This clone was observed once. The chain recombines TRBV11-2 with TRBJ2-7; TRBD2 matches at 12 bases. The germline gives CDR1 SGHAT, CDR2 FQNNGV. The CDR3 has 14 amino acids. V dropped 4 bases and J dropped 6; count of bases not matched to a gene: 4. As DNA, the CDR3 is TGTGCCAGCAGCTCGACTAGCGGGGGCGTCGAGCAGTACTTC. Its translation is CASSSTSGGVEQYF.

This chain links TRBV3-1 (or the pseudogene TRBV3-2) with TRBJ1-1; D is uncertain. The CDR3 is 12 amino acids. Trimming pared 2 bases from V and 8 bases from J, leaving 9 bases between. CDR1 and CDR2 (germline): LGHDT, YNNKEL (reference sequence). CDR3 sequence reads: CASSQMAREAFF. CDR3 nucleotides: TGTGCCAGCAGCCAAATGGCAAGGGAAGCTTTCTTT.

The sample holds one count of this clone. The V gene is TRBV29-1, the J gene TRBJ1-5; 11 nucleotides agree with TRBD1. CDR1 is SQVTM, CDR2 ANQGSEA, per germline. The CDR3 is 14 amino acids. V dropped 5 bases and J dropped 5; count of bases not matched to a gene: 5. CDR3 DNA sequence: TGCAGCGTTAGGACAGGGGGCCTCGATCAGCCCCAGCATTTT. Translated: CSVRTGGLDQPQHF. The full variable domain, in which reference TRBV29-1 and TRBJ1-5 provide the parts outside the CDR3, is SAVISQKPSRDICQRGTSLTIQCQVDSQVTMMFWYRQQPGQSLTLIATANQGSEATYESGFVIDKFPISRPNLTFSTLTVSNMSPEDSSIYLCSVRTGGLDQPQHFGDGTRLSIL.

The genes are TRBV7-2 and TRBJ2-5, with TRBD2 matching 8 bases. V shed 8 bases, J shed 4 bases, and the junction held 6 bases outside the gene matches. The CDR3 sequence is 13 residues long. Germline values: CDR1 SGHTA, CDR2 FQGNSA. The CDR3 here is CASQGLAGETQYF. CDR3 nucleotides: TGTGCCAGCCAGGGGCTAGCGGGAGAGACCCAGTACTTC.

The chain uses TRBV10-3 and TRBJ1-2; 7 nucleotides line up with TRBD1. V was pared by 11 bases and J by 0 bases, with 21 bases of the junction left unmatched. From germline, CDR1 is ENHRY and CDR2 SYGVKD. The CDR3 consists of 18 residues. The CDR3 loop is CAVREPRGTTIANYGYTF. In DNA, the CDR3 is TGTGCCGTCCGGGAACCCAGGGGGACCACTATAGCTAACTATGGCTACACCTTC.

The V and J genes are TRBV6-2 or TRBV6-3 and TRBJ1-5; 7 positions match TRBD1. Trimming removed 6 bases from V and 4 bases from J; junction bases left unmatched: 9. CDR1 is MNHEY, CDR2 SVGEGT, per germline. The CDR3 extends over 15 amino acids. The CDR3 nucleotides read TGTGCCAGCAGCGACCCGACAGGGCGAAATCAGCCCCAGCATTTT. Amino acids: CASSDPTGRNQPQHF.

The chain links TRBV7-3 to TRBJ2-2; TRBD2 matches at 7 bases. Trimming removed 5 bases from V and 4 bases from J; junction bases left unmatched: 10. The V gene's germline CDR1 is SGHTA and CDR2 FQGTGA. The CDR3 runs to 16 residues. The CDR3 DNA sequence: TGTGCCAGCAGCCACAGGTCGGGACTACTCACCGGGGAGCTGTTTTTT. Its protein product is CASSHRSGLLTGELFF. Full variable domain (remainder filled in from reference TRBV7-3 and TRBJ2-2): GAGVSQTPSNKVTEKGKYVELRCDPISGHTALYWYRQSLGQGPEFLIYFQGTGAADDSGLPNDRFFAVRPEGSVSTLKIQRTERGDSAVYLCASSHRSGLLTGELFFGEGSRLTVL.

The rearrangement joins TRBV15 to TRBJ1-1; D is unclear. This CDR3 is 15 amino acids long. V was pared by 5 bases and J by 4 bases, with 17 bases between. Germline V gene data show CDR1 as LNHNV and CDR2 as YYDKDF (reference sequence). The CDR3 spells CATSAQPGVGTEAFF. Written as DNA, the CDR3 is TGTGCCACCAGCGCCCAACCCGGGGTGGGCACTGAAGCTTTCTTT.

V is TRBV15 and J is TRBJ1-4; D remains ambiguous. The CDR3 is made up of 15 amino acids. Between the trimmed V and J ends, which lost 9 bases and 5 bases, there was a span of 19 bases. Germline CDR1 is LNHNV and CDR2 is YYDKDF (reference sequence). The DNA of the CDR3 is TGTGCCACGGGTCGGGTCCGGGCCTGGAATGAAAAACTGTTTTTT. Protein: CATGRVRAWNEKLFF.

Of note for this clone: The sample contains more than one DNA sequence encoding this CDR3. This chain connects TRBV5-6 to TRBJ1-2, with no clear D. Germline-derived CDR1 and CDR2 are SGHDT and YYEEEE. Trimming pared 4 bases from V and 8 bases from J, leaving 12 bases between. This CDR3 spans 12 amino acids. CDR3 amino acids: CASSPRFGGYTF. The CDR3 DNA sequence: TGTGCCAGCAGCCCGCGGTTCGGGGGCTACACCTTC.

This sequence joins TRBV6-2 or TRBV6-3 and TRBJ1-5; no clear D. Trimming took off 5 bases at V and 4 bases at J, with 15 bases between the two ends. Per germline, CDR1 MNHEY and CDR2 SVGEGT. The length of the CDR3 is 15 residues. CDR3 nucleotide sequence: TGTGCCAGCAGTCCACCCGGGCAGGATAATCAGCCCCAGCATTTT. It translates to CASSPPGQDNQPQHF.

The rearrangement joins TRBV5-4 to TRBJ1-1, with TRBD1 identical over 9 bases. The CDR3 contains 13 residues. V dropped 4 bases and J dropped 6; count of bases not matched to a gene: 4. Germline V gene lookup returns CDR1 SGHNT and CDR2 YYREEE (reference sequence). CDR3 sequence reads: CASSPNRGPEAFF. The CDR3 DNA reads TGTGCCAGCAGCCCGAACAGGGGGCCTGAAGCTTTCTTT. The complete variable domain, with remaining parts taken from reference TRBV5-4 and TRBJ1-1, reads ETGVTQSPTHLIKTRGQQVTLRCSSQSGHNTVSWYQQALGQGPQFIFQYYREEENGRGNFPPRFSGLQFPNYSSELNVNALELDDSALYLCASSPNRGPEAFFGQGTRLTVV.

J is TRBJ2-3 and V is TRBV6-2 or TRBV6-3, with TRBD1 as a possible D gene (5 bases). The CDR3 has 12 residues. The germline V gene encodes CDR1 MNHEY and CDR2 SVGEGT. With 5 bases removed from V and 5 bases from J, the gap between germline ends came to 8 bases. CDR3 sequence reads: CASSRQGDTQYF. As DNA, the CDR3 is TGTGCCAGCAGTCGTCAGGGAGATACGCAGTATTTT.

The V gene is TRBV7-2, the J gene TRBJ2-3; D remains unclear. The V end lost 0 bases, the J end lost 0 bases, and 13 bases lay between the germline ends. The CDR3 is 17 residues long. The germline V gene encodes CDR1 SGHTA and CDR2 FQGNSA. The CDR3 protein is CASSLARQTFSTDTQYF. The CDR3 nucleotides read TGTGCCAGCAGCTTAGCGCGCCAGACCTTTAGCACAGATACGCAGTATTTT.

The chain employs TRBV5-3 and TRBJ2-7, with 10 bases that match TRBD1. TRBV5-3 is an ORF; its function is uncertain. V gave up 4 bases and J gave up 4 bases; unmatched junction bases: 17. CDR3 length equals 18 residues. CDR3 bases: TGTGCCAGAAGCCTACATAGACGACAGGGGGCCTCACCTTACGAGCAGTACTTC. Translated: CARSLHRRQGASPYEQYF.

The chain links TRBV6-2 or TRBV6-3 to TRBJ2-2; 9 bases fit TRBD2. Trimming cost V 3 bases and J 7 bases; bases outside gene matches: 15. Germline values: CDR1 MNHEY, CDR2 SVGEGT. The CDR3 sequence is 18 residues long. The CDR3 loop is CASSYVTGSGGIGGELFF. CDR3 sequence (DNA): TGTGCCAGCAGTTATGTGACCGGTAGCGGGGGAATCGGCGGGGAGCTGTTTTTT.

V is TRBV30 and J is TRBJ1-2, with TRBD1 identical over 7 bases. Germline assignment: CDR1 GTSNPN and CDR2 SVGIG (reference sequence). There are 15 residues in the CDR3. V was pared by 1 base and J by 5 bases, with 10 bases of the junction left unmatched. The CDR3, as DNA: TGTGCCTGGAGTGCCCCCTGGGACAGACCATATGGCTACACCTTC. This encodes CAWSAPWDRPYGYTF. The whole variable domain, filled in from reference TRBV30 and TRBJ1-2, reads SQTIHQWPATLVQPVGSPLSLECTVEGTSNPNLYWYRQAAGRGLQLLFYSVGIGQISSEVPQNLSASRPQDRQFILSSKKLLLSDSGFYLCAWSAPWDRPYGYTFGSGTRLTVV.

The J gene is TRBJ1-2, the V gene TRBV5-1; D gene unclear. Trimming cost V 1 base and J 1 base, with 11 bases left between them. This CDR3 has 15 amino acids. Germline V lookup: CDR1 SGHRS, CDR2 YFSETQ. The CDR3 here is CASSLSTTINYGYTF. In DNA, the CDR3 is TGCGCCAGCAGCTTGTCCACCACAATTAACTATGGCTACACCTTC.

In nucleotides, the CDR3 is TGTGCCAGCAGCTTATATGGGGACAGGGGCCCCTATGGCTACACCTTC. As protein: CASSLYGDRGPYGYTF. This rearrangement joins TRBV7-2 to TRBJ1-2, with TRBD1 matching 10 bases. V dropped 2 bases and J dropped 4; count of bases not matched to a gene: 7. Germline CDR1 is SGHTA and CDR2 is FQGNSA. The CDR3 is 16 amino acids.

The chain has TRBV19 and TRBJ2-4; 10 bases map to TRBD1. CDR3 length: 18 amino acids. V shed 3 bases and J 2 bases; nucleotides not matched to a gene: 10. Germline V CDR1 and CDR2: LNHDA, SQIVND (reference sequence). The DNA of the CDR3 is TGTGCCAGTAGTATTCGACAGGGGGCGGACTTAACCAAAAACATTCAGTACTTC. Its protein is CASSIRQGADLTKNIQYF.

The chain recombines TRBV18 with TRBJ2-2, with D possibly matching TRBD2 (7 bases). CDR3 length: 17 residues. The V end lost 0 bases, the J end lost 2 bases, and 13 bases lay between the germline ends. CDR1 is KGHSH, CDR2 LQKENI, per germline. The CDR3: CASSPPSGGHNTGELFF. CDR3 DNA sequence: TGTGCCAGCTCACCACCGTCGGGGGGACATAACACCGGGGAGCTGTTTTTT.

This clone was seen a single time. This chain uses TRBV30 with TRBJ2-7, with 10 nucleotides matching TRBD1. This CDR3 is 16 amino acids long. Losses at the gene ends were 2 bases for V and 0 bases for J; bases not matched to a gene: 7. Germline V gives CDR1 GTSNPN, CDR2 SVGIG (reference sequence). The CDR3 nucleotides read TGTGCCTGGAGTTCGCCGGGACAGGGGTCCTCCTACGAGCAGTACTTC. The encoded protein is CAWSSPGQGSSYEQYF.

This chain uses TRBV20-1 with TRBJ2-3; the D is unclear. V lost 6 bases and J 2 bases, leaving 3 bases between the germline ends. The CDR3 runs to 10 residues. The germline gives CDR1 DFQATT, CDR2 SNEGSKA (reference sequence). The CDR3 loop reads CSASTDTQYF. CDR3 in DNA: TGCAGTGCCTCCACAGATACGCAGTATTTT.

As to this clone: Other DNA sequences in the sample encode the same CDR3. The chain's CDR3 is CASSPTGTYGYTF. Written as DNA, the CDR3 is TGTGCCAGCTCACCGACAGGGACCTATGGCTACACCTTC. The chain employs TRBV18 and TRBJ1-2; 7 nucleotides agree with TRBD1. The V and J ends lost 3 bases and 4 bases, in that order; junction bases with no gene match: 2. The CDR3 loop spans 13 amino acids. The germline gives CDR1 KGHSH, CDR2 LQKENI.

Here the CDR3 DNA reads TGCGCCAGCAGTGAGTCTAGCGGGGGGAGGAATACGCAGTATTTT. Translated, it gives CASSESSGGRNTQYF. The chain uses TRBV10-1 and TRBJ2-3, with 10 positions matching TRBD2. This CDR3 is built from 15 residues. Germline lookup yields CDR1 WNHNN and CDR2 SYGVQD (reference sequence). J lost 7 bases, V lost 0 bases, and 4 bases had no gene match.

This sequence joins TRBV7-8 and TRBJ1-6; 7 bases match TRBD1. V shed 5 bases, J shed 7 bases, and the junction held 8 bases outside the gene matches. The germline gives CDR1 SGHVS, CDR2 FQNEAQ. The length of the CDR3 is 15 residues. The CDR3 nucleotides are TGTGCCAGCAGCCAAATCCGGGACAGCAATTCACCCCTCCACTTT. This sequence encodes CASSQIRDSNSPLHF.